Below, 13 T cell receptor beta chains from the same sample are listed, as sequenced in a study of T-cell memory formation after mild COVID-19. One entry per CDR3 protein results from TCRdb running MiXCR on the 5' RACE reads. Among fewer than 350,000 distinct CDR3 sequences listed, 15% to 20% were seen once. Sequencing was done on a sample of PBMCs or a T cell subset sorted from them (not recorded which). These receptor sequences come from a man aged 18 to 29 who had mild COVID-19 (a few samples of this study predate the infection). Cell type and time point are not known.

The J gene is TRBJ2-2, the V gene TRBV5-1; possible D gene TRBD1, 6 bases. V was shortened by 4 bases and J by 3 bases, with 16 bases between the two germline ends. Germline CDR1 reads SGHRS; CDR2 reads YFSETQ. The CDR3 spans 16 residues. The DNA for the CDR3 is TGCGCCAGCAGCCCATATACAGGGTTTGACACCGGGGAGCTGTTTTTT. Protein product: CASSPYTGFDTGELFF.

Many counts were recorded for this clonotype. The CDR3 here is CSARTPNYGYTF. DNA for the CDR3: TGCAGTGCTAGGACACCTAACTATGGCTACACCTTC. V usage is TRBV20-1 and J usage is TRBJ1-2, with D hard to call. This CDR3 region has 12 residues. Germline V gene lookup returns CDR1 DFQATT and CDR2 SNEGSKA (reference sequence). V was pared by 3 bases and J by 0 bases, with 5 bases between.

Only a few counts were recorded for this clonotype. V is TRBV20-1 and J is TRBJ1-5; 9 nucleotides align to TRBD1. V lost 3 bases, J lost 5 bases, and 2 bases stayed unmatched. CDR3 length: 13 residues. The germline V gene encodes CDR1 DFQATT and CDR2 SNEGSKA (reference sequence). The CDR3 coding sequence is TGCAGTGCTAGGACAGGGGGAGATCAGCCCCAGCATTTT. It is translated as CSARTGGDQPQHF.

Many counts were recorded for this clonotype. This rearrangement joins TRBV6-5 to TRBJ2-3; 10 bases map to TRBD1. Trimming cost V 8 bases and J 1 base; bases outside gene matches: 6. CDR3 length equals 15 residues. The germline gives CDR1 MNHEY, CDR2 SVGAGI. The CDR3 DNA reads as TGTGCCAGCCGCGACAGGGGGCTTCGCACAGATACGCAGTATTTT. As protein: CASRDRGLRTDTQYF.

For the CDR3, the DNA is TGTGCCAGCAGCCAAAAGGGGGGGGGTCAGCCCCAGCATTTT. Translation gives CASSQKGGGQPQHF. This sequence joins TRBV4-2 and TRBJ1-5; D is possibly TRBD1 (6 bases). The CDR3 has 14 residues. Germline loops: CDR1 LGHNA, CDR2 YNFKEQ. Trimming took 2 bases from V and 6 from J, leaving 11 bases between them.

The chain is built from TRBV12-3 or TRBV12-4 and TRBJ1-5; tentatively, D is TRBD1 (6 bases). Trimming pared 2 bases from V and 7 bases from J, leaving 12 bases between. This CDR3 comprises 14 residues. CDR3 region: CASSLRGAKQPQHF. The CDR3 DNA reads TGTGCCAGCAGTTTACGGGGGGCCAAGCAGCCCCAGCATTTT.

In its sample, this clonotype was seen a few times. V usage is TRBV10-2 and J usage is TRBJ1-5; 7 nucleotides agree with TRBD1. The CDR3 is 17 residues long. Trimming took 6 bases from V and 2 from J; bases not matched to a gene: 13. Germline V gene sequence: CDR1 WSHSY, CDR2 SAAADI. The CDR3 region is CASRDRFTGVGNQPQHF. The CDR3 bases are TGCGCCAGCAGAGACAGATTCACAGGGGTGGGCAATCAGCCCCAGCATTTT.

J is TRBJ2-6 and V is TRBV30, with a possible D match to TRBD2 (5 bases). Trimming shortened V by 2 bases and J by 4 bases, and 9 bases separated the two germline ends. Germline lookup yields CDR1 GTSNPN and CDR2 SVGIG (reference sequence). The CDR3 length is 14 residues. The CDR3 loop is CAWSREYGANVLTF. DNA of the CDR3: TGTGCCTGGAGTAGGGAGTACGGGGCCAACGTCCTGACTTTC.

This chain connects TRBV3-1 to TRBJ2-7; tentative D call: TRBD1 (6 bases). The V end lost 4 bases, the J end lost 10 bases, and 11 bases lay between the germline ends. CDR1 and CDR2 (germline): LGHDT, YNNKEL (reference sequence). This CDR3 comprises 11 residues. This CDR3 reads CASSLLGTQYF. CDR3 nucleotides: TGTGCCAGCAGCCTTCTCGGGACACAGTACTTC.

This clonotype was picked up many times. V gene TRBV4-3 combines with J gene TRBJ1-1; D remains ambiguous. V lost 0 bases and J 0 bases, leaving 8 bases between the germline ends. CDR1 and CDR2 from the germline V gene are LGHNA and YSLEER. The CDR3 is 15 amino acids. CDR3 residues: CASSQDGRLNTEAFF. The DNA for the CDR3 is TGCGCCAGCAGCCAAGATGGGCGTCTGAACACTGAAGCTTTCTTT.

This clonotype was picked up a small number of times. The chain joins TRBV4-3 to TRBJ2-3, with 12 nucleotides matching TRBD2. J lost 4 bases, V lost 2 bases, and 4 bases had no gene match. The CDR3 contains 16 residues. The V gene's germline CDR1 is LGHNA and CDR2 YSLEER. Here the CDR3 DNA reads TGCGCCAGCAGCCAAAATCTAGCGGGGGGGGCAGATACGCAGTATTTT. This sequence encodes CASSQNLAGGADTQYF.

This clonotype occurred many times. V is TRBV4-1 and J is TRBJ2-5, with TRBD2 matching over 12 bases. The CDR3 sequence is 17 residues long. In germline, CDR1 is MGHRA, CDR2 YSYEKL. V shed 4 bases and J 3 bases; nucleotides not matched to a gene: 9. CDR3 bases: TGCGCCAGCAGCCCCTGGACTAGCGGGGAGCTAAAAGAGACCCAGTACTTC. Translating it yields CASSPWTSGELKETQYF.

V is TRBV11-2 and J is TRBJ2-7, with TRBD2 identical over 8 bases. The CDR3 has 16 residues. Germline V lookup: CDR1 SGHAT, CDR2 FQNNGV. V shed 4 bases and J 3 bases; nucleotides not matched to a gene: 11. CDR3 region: CASSYGRGRNGYEQYV. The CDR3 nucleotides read TGTGCCAGCAGCTACGGGAGGGGGAGGAACGGCTACGAGCAGTACGTC.